These T cell receptor beta chains were read from a single sample in a study of T cell responses to AZD1222 COVID-19 vaccine. Only in-frame clones appear in the TCRdb table, and some are missing; sequencing was by immunoSEQ multiplex PCR. The sample consists of approximately 120,000 clones, around 85% of them appearing once. The material sequenced was peripheral blood, taken 28 days after the second AZD1222 dose. The receptors shown here come from an adult who received the AZD1222 COVID-19 vaccine. CDR3s include the opening cysteine and the closing phenylalanine or tryptophan. The order of the fields is V gene, J gene, D gene, clone size, CDR3 protein, CDR3 DNA. A D gene is named only where the DNA matches it firmly. The listing skips clone size in some rows; elsewhere it reads once, few, many or a size class.

V: TRBV16
J: TRBJ2-5
D: NA
size: NA
CDR3: CASSQKQGDLETQYF
DNA: TGTGCCAGCAGCCAGAAACAGGGTGACCTCGAGACCCAGTACTTC

V: TRBV20-1
J: TRBJ2-1
D: NA
size: NA
CDR3: CSASSGGHNEQFF
DNA: TGCAGTGCTAGTTCGGGGGGCCACAATGAGCAGTTCTTC

V: TRBV10-3
J: TRBJ2-7
D: NA
size: NA
CDR3: CAISEYPPPSEQYF
DNA: TGTGCCATCAGTGAGTACCCTCCCCCGAGCGAGCAGTACTTC

V: TRBV29-1
J: TRBJ2-2
D: NA
size: NA
CDR3: CSVQEGRDGELFF
DNA: TGCAGCGTTCAGGAGGGAAGGGACGGGGAGCTGTTTTTT

V: TRBV28
J: TRBJ1-2
D: NA
size: NA
CDR3: CASSPSSRGYGYTF
DNA: TGTGCCAGCAGCCCTTCAAGTCGGGGGTATGGCTACACCTTC

V: TRBV6-5
J: TRBJ1-2
D: NA
size: NA
CDR3: CASSYQATYGYTF
DNA: TGTGCCAGCAGCTACCAGGCCACCTATGGCTACACCTTC

V: TRBV5-5
J: TRBJ2-2
D: NA
size: NA
CDR3: CASSSTGEYTGELFF
DNA: TGTGCCAGCAGCTCAACAGGAGAGTACACCGGGGAGCTGTTTTTT

V: TRBV6-2/TRBV6-3
J: TRBJ2-5
D: TRBD1
size: NA
CDR3: CASSQGTAQETQYF
DNA: TGTGCCAGCAGCCAGGGGACAGCACAAGAGACCCAGTACTTC

V: TRBV30
J: TRBJ1-5
D: NA
size: few
CDR3: CAWSTGQPSNQPQHF
DNA: TGTGCCTGGAGTACCGGGCAGCCTAGCAATCAGCCCCAGCATTTT

V: TRBV18
J: TRBJ1-4
D: NA
size: NA
CDR3: CASSPSRNEKLFF
DNA: TGTGCCAGCTCACCGTCGCGAAATGAAAAACTGTTTTTT

V: TRBV30
J: TRBJ1-4
D: NA
size: NA
CDR3: CAWRGMARQSLQLFF
DNA: TGTGCCTGGAGGGGGATGGCCAGACAGTCACTACAGCTGTTTTTT

V: TRBV4-3
J: TRBJ1-1
D: NA
size: NA
CDR3: CASSQGSAENTEAFF
DNA: TGCGCCAGCAGCCAAGGGTCGGCGGAGAACACTGAAGCTTTCTTT

V: TRBV6-5
J: TRBJ1-3
D: NA
size: NA
CDR3: CASSSGVSGNTIYF
DNA: TGTGCCAGCAGTTCAGGGGTCTCTGGAAACACCATATATTTT

V: TRBV12-3/TRBV12-4
J: TRBJ1-1
D: TRBD1
size: NA
CDR3: CASSFTGAEAFF
DNA: TGTGCCAGCAGCTTCACAGGGGCTGAAGCTTTCTTT

V: TRBV28
J: TRBJ2-7
D: TRBD1
size: NA
CDR3: CASSFPGTGSLHEQYF
DNA: TGTGCCAGCAGTTTCCCCGGGACAGGGAGTCTACACGAGCAGTACTTC

V: TRBV5-5
J: TRBJ1-2
D: TRBD1
size: few
CDR3: CASSLAGQGPYGYTF
DNA: TGTGCCAGCAGCTTGGCGGGACAGGGACCCTACGGCTACACCTTC

V: TRBV7-9
J: TRBJ1-4
D: NA
size: NA
CDR3: CAGSGGPTNEKLFF
DNA: TGTGCCGGTTCTGGGGGGCCAACTAATGAAAAACTGTTTTTT

V: TRBV6-5
J: TRBJ2-2
D: TRBD1
size: NA
CDR3: CASSPGGYNTGELFF
DNA: TGTGCCAGCAGTCCAGGGGGTTATAACACCGGGGAGCTGTTTTTT

V: TRBV11-2
J: TRBJ2-7
D: TRBD2
size: NA
CDR3: CASSYTHSGGYEQYF
DNA: TGTGCCAGCAGCTACACTCATAGCGGGGGTTACGAGCAGTACTTC

V: TRBV5-1
J: TRBJ1-2
D: NA
size: NA
CDR3: CASSLAGEDYGYTF
DNA: TGCGCCAGCAGCTTGGCCGGGGAGGACTATGGCTACACCTTC

V: TRBV3-1/TRBV3-2
J: TRBJ1-1
D: NA
size: NA
CDR3: CASSSPPGSLGEAFF
DNA: TGTGCCAGCAGCAGCCCGCCCGGGTCCTTAGGGGAGGCTTTCTTT

V: TRBV6-5
J: TRBJ1-2
D: NA
size: few
CDR3: CASNGENYGYTF
DNA: TGTGCCAGCAATGGGGAGAACTATGGCTACACCTTC

V: TRBV2
J: TRBJ1-1
D: NA
size: NA
CDR3: CAGGSGVNTEAFF
DNA: TGTGCCGGAGGCTCAGGGGTGAACACTGAAGCTTTCTTT

V: TRBV5-1
J: TRBJ1-1
D: NA
size: once
CDR3: CASSGNWDTEAFF
DNA: TGCGCCAGCAGCGGGAACTGGGACACTGAAGCTTTCTTT

V: TRBV7-2
J: TRBJ2-1
D: TRBD2
size: NA
CDR3: CASSLGESGDFYNEQFF
DNA: TGTGCCAGCAGCTTAGGCGAAAGCGGGGACTTTTACAATGAGCAGTTCTTC

V: TRBV6-5
J: TRBJ2-7
D: TRBD1
size: once
CDR3: CASRILGTGIYEQYF
DNA: TGTGCCAGCAGGATCCTCGGGACAGGGATCTACGAGCAGTACTTC

V: TRBV11-2
J: TRBJ2-2
D: NA
size: NA
CDR3: CASTPDRRHTGELFF
DNA: TGTGCCAGCACCCCCGACAGGAGACACACCGGGGAGCTGTTTTTT

V: TRBV14
J: TRBJ1-2
D: NA
size: NA
CDR3: CASSLAGLVSPNYGYTF
DNA: TGTGCCAGCAGCCTCGCGGGGTTGGTGTCCCCTAACTATGGCTACACCTTC

V: TRBV10-1
J: TRBJ2-7
D: NA
size: NA
CDR3: CASSELAGSYEQYF
DNA: TGCGCCAGCAGTGAGTTGGCGGGGTCCTACGAGCAGTACTTC

V: TRBV19
J: TRBJ2-2
D: NA
size: NA
CDR3: CASSPTGTGELFF
DNA: TGTGCCAGTAGCCCCACAGGGACCGGGGAGCTGTTTTTT

V: TRBV7-3
J: TRBJ2-1
D: NA
size: NA
CDR3: CASSPGFYNEQFF
DNA: TGTGCCAGCAGCCCGGGGTTTTACAATGAGCAGTTCTTC

V: TRBV9
J: TRBJ2-1
D: NA
size: NA
CDR3: CASSPLNEQFF
DNA: TGTGCCAGCAGCCCTCTGAATGAGCAGTTCTTC

V: TRBV6-5
J: TRBJ2-7
D: TRBD1
size: many
CDR3: CASSFGTGVYEQYF
DNA: TGTGCCAGCAGTTTCGGGACAGGGGTATACGAGCAGTACTTC

V: TRBV19
J: TRBJ1-2
D: TRBD1
size: NA
CDR3: CASSGTGPYGYTF
DNA: TGTGCCAGTAGTGGGACAGGCCCCTATGGCTACACCTTC

V: TRBV5-1
J: TRBJ2-3
D: NA
size: NA
CDR3: CASSLQGLSTDTQYF
DNA: TGCGCCAGCAGTCTACAGGGTCTTAGCACAGATACGCAGTATTTT

V: TRBV5-4
J: TRBJ2-5
D: TRBD2
size: NA
CDR3: CASSLSGGPGETQYF
DNA: TGTGCCAGCAGCTTGTCGGGGGGGCCCGGAGAGACCCAGTACTTC

V: TRBV7-9
J: TRBJ1-5
D: NA
size: NA
CDR3: CASSLESYQPQHF
DNA: TGTGCCAGCAGCTTAGAGAGCTATCAGCCCCAGCATTTT

V: TRBV27
J: TRBJ1-5
D: TRBD1
size: NA
CDR3: CASSLQGVNQPQHF
DNA: TGTGCCAGCAGTTTACAGGGGGTGAATCAGCCCCAGCATTTT

V: TRBV7-6
J: TRBJ1-3
D: TRBD1
size: once
CDR3: CASSQTGVTAGNTIYF
DNA: TGTGCCAGCAGCCAGACAGGGGTGACGGCCGGAAACACCATATATTTT

V: TRBV4-1
J: TRBJ2-3
D: TRBD2
size: NA
CDR3: CASKSGGGADTQYF
DNA: TGCGCCAGCAAGTCCGGCGGGGGGGCCGATACGCAGTATTTT

V: TRBV19
J: TRBJ1-4
D: TRBD1
size: NA
CDR3: CASSIGQGATNEKLFF
DNA: TGTGCCAGTAGTATCGGACAGGGCGCAACTAATGAAAAACTGTTTTTT